Each of the 9 T cell receptor beta chains below was sequenced from the same sample in a study of T-cell memory formation after mild COVID-19. TCRdb reanalysed the 5' RACE reads using MiXCR and keeps one entry per CDR3 protein. The table has 100,000 to 150,000 distinct CDR3 sequences, about 15% seen once. The sequenced sample was PBMCs or a T cell subset sorted from them (not recorded which). These receptors originate from an adult woman who had mild COVID-19 (a few samples of this study predate the infection). Cell type and time point are not known.

This clonotype was seen many times. The gene calls are TRBV11-2 and TRBJ2-5; 7 nucleotides align to TRBD2. CDR1 and CDR2 from the germline V gene are SGHAT and FQNNGV. V shed 7 bases and J 2 bases; nucleotides not matched to a gene: 7. This CDR3 comprises 14 residues. The CDR3, as DNA: TGTGCCAGCAAAGTCCTAGCGGAGCAAGAGACCCAGTACTTC. It specifies CASKVLAEQETQYF.

This clonotype appeared a few times. The rearrangement joins TRBV6-1 to TRBJ1-1, with no clear D. Germline assignment: CDR1 MNHNS and CDR2 SASEGT. V lost 1 base and J 1 base, leaving 4 bases between the germline ends. This CDR3 spans 13 amino acids. In DNA form, the CDR3 reads TGTGCCAGCAGTGAAGGCACGAACACTGAAGCTTTCTTT. Translated: CASSEGTNTEAFF.

The J gene is TRBJ2-1, the V gene TRBV11-2; D uncertain. V was shortened by 4 bases and J by 10 bases, with 8 bases between the two germline ends. The CDR3 consists of 11 residues. Germline CDR1 is SGHAT and CDR2 is FQNNGV. The CDR3 spells CASSSTPEQFF. The CDR3 DNA reads TGTGCCAGCAGCTCCACCCCGGAGCAGTTCTTC. Full variable domain (rest looked up from reference TRBV11-2 and TRBJ2-1): EAGVAQSPRYKIIEKRQSVAFWCNPISGHATLYWYQQILGQGPKLLIQFQNNGVVDDSQLPKDRFSAERLKGVDSTLKIQPAKLEDSAVYLCASSSTPEQFFGPGTRLTVL.

The chain couples TRBV24-1 to TRBJ2-3; no definite D call. Germline V gene sequence: CDR1 KGHDR, CDR2 SFDVKD. This CDR3 spans 14 amino acids. Between the trimmed V and J ends, which lost 7 bases and 0 bases, there was a span of 10 bases. The CDR3, as DNA: TGTGCCACCAGCTCCCCCCACAGCACAGATACGCAGTATTTT. Protein sequence: CATSSPHSTDTQYF.

The sample holds a few counts of this clonotype. The chain recombines TRBV4-2 with TRBJ2-3; the D is unclear. The germline V gene encodes CDR1 LGHNA and CDR2 YNFKEQ. The CDR3 covers 13 residues. V lost 0 bases and J 4 bases, leaving 5 bases between the germline ends. The CDR3 reads CASSQDPPDTQYF. In nucleotides, the CDR3 is TGTGCCAGCAGCCAAGATCCGCCAGATACGCAGTATTTT.

This clonotype was seen more than once but under ten times. This chain joins TRBV7-9 and TRBJ1-5, with D possibly being TRBD1 (6 bases). Germline V gives CDR1 SEHNR, CDR2 FQNEAQ (reference sequence). This CDR3 region has 16 residues. Trimming removed 4 bases from V and 0 bases from J, with 13 bases in between. For the CDR3, the DNA is TGTGCCAGCAGCTCAACAGGACAGCTTAGCAATCAGCCCCAGCATTTT. Its translation: CASSSTGQLSNQPQHF.

Many counts were recorded for this clonotype. V is TRBV5-1 and J is TRBJ2-1; the match to TRBD2 covers 7 bases. V dropped 4 bases and J dropped 6; count of bases not matched to a gene: 7. CDR1 and CDR2 (germline): SGHRS, YFSETQ. This CDR3 is built from 14 residues. The CDR3 nucleotides read TGCGCCAGCAGCGCGGGACTACCCCTCAATGAGCAGTTCTTC. This gives the protein CASSAGLPLNEQFF. The variable domain in full, with the rest retrieved from reference TRBV5-1 and TRBJ2-1, is KAGVTQTPRYLIKTRGQQVTLSCSPISGHRSVSWYQQTPGQGLQFLFEYFSETQRNKGNFPGRFSGRQFSNSRSEMNVSTLELGDSALYLCASSAGLPLNEQFFGPGTRLTVL.

This clonotype was counted between two and nine times. The chain combines TRBV20-1 with TRBJ2-3, with D possibly TRBD1 on 6 matching bases. Germline V lookup: CDR1 DFQATT, CDR2 SNEGSKA (reference sequence). The CDR3 is 14 residues long. The V gene lost 2 bases and the J gene lost 4 bases, with 13 bases spanning the gap. This CDR3 reads CSARSSGTSDTQYF. The DNA for the CDR3 is TGCAGTGCTAGATCATCCGGGACATCAGATACGCAGTATTTT.

This clonotype was counted between two and nine times. The CDR3 sequence: CASSRDRSEAFF. As DNA, the CDR3 is TGTGCCAGCAGTAGGGACAGGTCTGAAGCTTTCTTT. The rearrangement uses TRBV6-6 and TRBJ1-1; 8 bases are shared with TRBD1. CDR3 length: 12 residues. Germline CDR1 and CDR2: MNHNY and SVGAGI (reference sequence). V lost 5 bases, J lost 6 bases, and 2 bases stayed unmatched.